The 20 T cell receptor beta chains presented below share a single source sample, sequenced in a study of blood T cell repertoires in COVID-19. Here immunoSEQ multiplex PCR was the method, and the copy in TCRdb shows in-frame clones only, minus some. This sample carries some 210,000 clones, 84% of them seen once, and the ten largest clones take 7.5% to 8%. Sequenced material: peripheral blood. These receptors all stem from a woman aged 45 to 65 with active or convalescent COVID-19.

The chain joins TRBV7-9 to TRBJ2-5; the match to TRBD2 covers 8 bases. The CDR3 spans 16 residues. Germline V lookup: CDR1 SEHNR, CDR2 FQNEAQ (reference sequence). V lost 2 bases and J lost 2; bases outside the gene matches: 7. CDR3 sequence reads: CASSLWGAGVQETQYF. The CDR3 DNA reads as TGTGCCAGCAGCTTATGGGGAGCGGGAGTACAAGAGACCCAGTACTTC.

The table lists this clone with a few counts. The rearrangement links TRBV11-3 to TRBJ1-1; D unclear. V was shortened by 5 bases and J by 1 base, with 11 bases between the two germline ends. This CDR3 has 14 residues. Germline loops: CDR1 SGHNT, CDR2 YENEEA. The CDR3 sequence: CASSLPTPNTEAFF. CDR3 nucleotide sequence: TGTGCCAGCAGCCTACCAACTCCGAACACTGAAGCTTTCTTT. Filled out from reference TRBV11-3 and TRBJ1-1, the complete variable domain reads EAGVVQSPRYKIIEKKQPVAFWCNPISGHNTLYWYLQNLGQGPELLIRYENEEAVDDSQLPKDRFSAERLKGVDSTLKIQPAELGDSAVYLCASSLPTPNTEAFFGQGTRLTVV.

CDR3 sequence: CASMPGDNYGYTF. CDR3 in DNA: TGTGCCAGCATGCCAGGCGATAACTATGGCTACACCTTC. The V and J genes are TRBV6-5 and TRBJ1-2, with D hard to call. CDR3 length equals 13 residues. V was cut by 7 bases and J by 1 base, with 10 bases left in between. Germline-derived CDR1 and CDR2 are MNHEY and SVGAGI.

The rearrangement joins TRBV2 to TRBJ1-2; a weak D match, TRBD1 (5 bases). The CDR3 covers 14 residues. V lost 6 bases and J 4 bases, leaving 15 bases between the germline ends. Germline CDR1 SNHLY, CDR2 FYNNEI. The CDR3: CASRQRTGGYGYTF. As DNA, the CDR3 is TGTGCCAGCAGACAAAGAACCGGGGGCTATGGCTACACCTTC.

This chain joins TRBV19 and TRBJ1-4; 9 bases agree with TRBD1. The CDR3 spans 13 residues. Germline CDR1 is LNHDA and CDR2 is SQIVND (reference sequence). V lost 6 bases and J lost 5; bases outside the gene matches: 1. The CDR3 protein is CASSGTGNEKLFF. The CDR3 DNA reads TGTGCCAGTAGCGGGACAGGGAATGAAAAACTGTTTTTT.

The chain has TRBV5-4 and TRBJ2-3, with TRBD2 matching over 8 bases. The ends lost 1 base at V and 5 bases at J; junction bases unmatched: 3. The germline V gene encodes CDR1 SGHNT and CDR2 YYREEE (reference sequence). CDR3 length equals 14 residues. DNA of the CDR3: TGTGCCAGCAGCTTGCGGGGGGGCGAAGATACGCAGTATTTT. This translates into CASSLRGGEDTQYF.

This clone was detected only once. The rearrangement joins TRBV9 to TRBJ2-5, with D perhaps TRBD1 (6 bases). In germline, CDR1 is SGDLS, CDR2 YYNGEE. The V gene lost 4 bases and the J gene lost 0 bases, with 13 bases spanning the gap. CDR3 length: 15 amino acids. This chain's CDR3 is CASSRRGQNQETQYF. The CDR3 coding sequence is TGTGCCAGCAGCCGAAGAGGACAGAACCAAGAGACCCAGTACTTC.

The chain uses TRBV3-1 (or the pseudogene TRBV3-2) and TRBJ1-1; possible D gene TRBD1, 5 bases. The germline V gene encodes CDR1 LGHDT and CDR2 YNNKEL (reference sequence). The CDR3 sequence is 13 residues long. Between the trimmed V and J ends, which lost 2 bases and 7 bases, there was a span of 11 bases. DNA for the CDR3: TGTGCCAGCAGCCAACCCGGGGGGGGTGAAGCTTTCTTT. Amino acids: CASSQPGGGEAFF.

V is TRBV6-5 and J is TRBJ2-3, with 9 bases lining up with TRBD1. V gave up 7 bases and J gave up 7 bases; unmatched junction bases: 6. Germline CDR1 reads MNHEY; CDR2 reads SVGAGI. The CDR3 consists of 13 residues. The CDR3, as DNA: TGTGCCAGCAAGGGACAGGGATGGAATACGCAGTATTTT. Its translation: CASKGQGWNTQYF.

This clone occurred once. The chain's CDR3 is CASSQDLAGLNSPLHF. In nucleotides, the CDR3 is TGTGCCAGCAGCCAAGATCTTGCAGGGTTGAATTCACCCCTCCACTTT. The chain recombines TRBV3-1 (or the pseudogene TRBV3-2) with TRBJ1-6; tentative D call: TRBD1 (5 bases). The CDR3 is 16 amino acids. Germline V gives CDR1 LGHDT, CDR2 YNNKEL (reference sequence). The V end was cut by 0 bases, the J end by 7 bases, with 13 bases between.

The chain recombines TRBV7-2 with TRBJ2-3, with a tentative D call TRBD1 (5 bases). Per the germline V gene, CDR1 is SGHTA and CDR2 is FQGNSA. CDR3 length: 15 amino acids. Trimming stripped 1 base from V and 2 bases from J, with 10 bases between. The CDR3 sequence is CASSLEGQYTDTQYF. The DNA of the CDR3 is TGTGCCAGCAGCTTAGAGGGGCAATACACAGATACGCAGTATTTT.

The V and J genes are TRBV15 and TRBJ2-3; no firm D call. Germline loops: CDR1 LNHNV, CDR2 YYDKDF (reference sequence). Trimming left V 0 bases short and J 6 bases short, with 7 bases between. The CDR3 is 13 residues long. The CDR3 DNA reads TGTGCCACCAGCAGAGAGTTTCAGGATACGCAGTATTTT. The encoded protein is CATSREFQDTQYF.

Here the CDR3 DNA reads TGTGCCAGCAGTTCAGGGACAGAGCCTAACTATGGCTACACCTTC. This gives the protein CASSSGTEPNYGYTF. The rearrangement uses TRBV28 and TRBJ1-2; 7 positions agree with TRBD1. In germline, CDR1 is MDHEN, CDR2 SYDVKM. This CDR3 contains 15 residues. The J segment lost 0 bases and the V segment lost 4 bases, leaving 5 bases of the junction unmatched.

This clone is a singleton in its sample. V gene TRBV10-3 combines with J gene TRBJ2-1; D is possibly TRBD1 (6 bases). Trimming took off 2 bases at V and 2 bases at J, with 10 bases between the two ends. The CDR3 is made up of 15 amino acids. In germline, CDR1 is ENHRY, CDR2 SYGVKD. In nucleotides, the CDR3 is TGTGCCATCAGTGAGAGACAGGCGGCCTACAATGAGCAGTTCTTC. This gives the protein CAISERQAAYNEQFF.

V usage is TRBV6-5 and J usage is TRBJ1-3; 10 bases agree with TRBD1. The ends lost 5 bases at V and 2 bases at J; junction bases unmatched: 3. This CDR3 is 15 amino acids long. CDR1 and CDR2 (germline): MNHEY, SVGAGI. The CDR3 reads CASSLGTGAGNTIYF. Written as DNA, the CDR3 is TGTGCCAGCAGTCTAGGGACAGGGGCTGGAAACACCATATATTTT.

The rearrangement links TRBV30 to TRBJ2-1; 9 nucleotides align to TRBD2. V was clipped by 5 bases and J by 0 bases; unmatched bases: 2. Per germline, CDR1 GTSNPN and CDR2 SVGIG (reference sequence). This CDR3 contains 14 residues. The CDR3 nucleotides are TGTGCCTGGGTTAGCGGGAGCTCCTACAATGAGCAGTTCTTC. Translation: CAWVSGSSYNEQFF.

The V gene is TRBV5-1, the J gene TRBJ1-2; 7 nucleotides match TRBD1. This CDR3 is 14 amino acids long. Germline CDR1 reads SGHRS; CDR2 reads YFSETQ. V trimming: 5 bases; J trimming: 4 bases; junction bases outside the gene matches: 8. For the CDR3, the DNA is TGCGCCAGCAGGTGGCAGGGGGGTACCTATGGCTACACCTTC. Translation: CASRWQGGTYGYTF.

A single count supports this clone. The V call is TRBV5-1, the J call TRBJ2-1; the match to TRBD2 covers 10 bases. This CDR3 spans 15 amino acids. The J segment lost 6 bases and the V segment lost 0 bases, leaving 3 bases of the junction unmatched. Germline CDR1 SGHRS, CDR2 YFSETQ. CDR3 DNA sequence: TGCGCCAGCAGCTTGGAACTAGCGGGGACCAATGAGCAGTTCTTC. Encoded protein: CASSLELAGTNEQFF.

This chain connects TRBV4-1 to TRBJ1-2, with 8 bases matching TRBD1. This CDR3 has 15 amino acids. Germline lookup yields CDR1 MGHRA and CDR2 YSYEKL. Trimming cost V 4 bases and J 9 bases; bases outside gene matches: 13. The DNA of the CDR3 is TGCGCCAGCAGCCCTATCAGGCAGGGGGCTAATAGCTACACCTTC. The encoded protein is CASSPIRQGANSYTF.

This rearrangement joins TRBV12-3 or TRBV12-4 to TRBJ2-1; D gene unclear. With 4 bases removed from V and 3 bases from J, the gap between germline ends came to 4 bases. The CDR3 covers 12 residues. This chain's CDR3 is CASSSGYNEQFF. Here the CDR3 DNA reads TGTGCCAGCAGTTCGGGCTACAATGAGCAGTTCTTC.